Listed below are T cell receptor beta chains from one sample, sequenced in a study of cytomegalovirus exposure and HLA in healthy donors. Repertoires were generated with immunoSEQ multiplex PCR, while TCRdb's copy carries only in-frame clones and drops some. The sample holds 80,000 to 100,000 clones, approximately 81% seen once. Sequenced input: PBMCs. Receptors originate from a male donor in good health and CMV-seropositive. Both conserved end residues are part of each CDR3. D genes are given only for firm matches. A row's size may be missing; if present it is once, few, many or a size class.

size	J	D	V	DNA	CDR3
-	TRBJ2-5	-	TRBV13	TGTGCCAGCAGCTCCGGGACTCTAGGAGAGACCCAGTACTTC	CASSSGTLGETQYF
-	TRBJ1-6	-	TRBV7-2	TGTGCCAGCAGCTTAGTCCGGCGGGCTCTTCACTTT	CASSLVRRALHF
-	TRBJ1-3	-	TRBV5-4	TGTGCCAGCAGTAACGCCGTGGGACAAGTCTCTGGAAACACCATATATTTT	CASSNAVGQVSGNTIYF
-	TRBJ2-5	-	TRBV7-3	TGTGCCAGCAGCTTAAGCCAGCAAGAGACCCAGTACTTC	CASSLSQQETQYF
-	TRBJ1-2	-	TRBV5-1	TGCGCCAGCAGCTCCGCTGGAGGAGAAGTTGGCTACACCTTC	CASSSAGGEVGYTF
-	TRBJ2-7	-	TRBV30	TGTGCCTGGAGTCAGTCAAGCGAGCAGTACTTC	CAWSQSSEQYF
-	TRBJ2-5	TRBD1	TRBV5-4	TGTGCCAGCAGCTTGGCCGGGACAGCTGAAGAGACCCAGTACTTC	CASSLAGTAEETQYF
-	TRBJ1-1	-	TRBV19	TGTGCCAGTAGGGGAGGGGCTGAAGCTTTCTTT	CASRGGAEAFF
-	TRBJ1-1	-	TRBV20-1	TGCTGCGGGAGGGGGGACACTGAAGCTTTCTTT	CCGRGDTEAFF
-	TRBJ1-6	-	TRBV18	TGTGCCAGCTCACCCTATAGCAATTCACCCCTCCACTTT	CASSPYSNSPLHF
-	TRBJ2-3	-	TRBV7-2	TGTGCCAGCAGCTTAGGGCAGACTCACACAGATACGCAGTATTTT	CASSLGQTHTDTQYF
once	TRBJ1-3	-	TRBV6-1	TGTGCCAGTAGTGAAAGCCCCGGAAACACCATATATTTT	CASSESPGNTIYF
once	TRBJ1-2	TRBD1	TRBV5-1	TGCGCCAGCAGCTTTGACAGGGTGGGGTATGGCTACACCTTC	CASSFDRVGYGYTF
-	TRBJ1-1	-	TRBV7-3	TGTGCCAGCAGCGGGAGTGGGCTGGTGAACACTGAAGCTTTCTTT	CASSGSGLVNTEAFF
-	TRBJ1-2	-	TRBV30	TGTGCCTGGAGTCCCCAAGGAGACTATGGCTACACCTTC	CAWSPQGDYGYTF
-	TRBJ1-5	-	TRBV6-6	TGTGCCAGCCTAGACGGGGACTACAATCAGCCCCAGCATTTT	CASLDGDYNQPQHF
-	TRBJ2-5	TRBD2	TRBV9	TGTGCCAGCAGCGTGACTAGCGGGGGGGACCAAGAGACCCAGTACTTC	CASSVTSGGDQETQYF
-	TRBJ2-1	TRBD1	TRBV12-5	TGTGCTAGTACGGAAAGTTTGGGGGACAGGGGAAACCATGAGCAGTTCTTC	CASTESLGDRGNHEQFF
-	TRBJ2-1	-	TRBV7-7	TGTGCTAGCAGCTTAGAGTCGGGGGAGCAGTTCTTC	CASSLESGEQFF
-	TRBJ2-7	-	TRBV21-1	TGTGCCAGCATCGAGGACATCCGGACCTCCTACGAGCAGTACTTC	CASIEDIRTSYEQYF
-	TRBJ2-7	TRBD1	TRBV14	TGTGCCAGCAGACCAACAGGGGACTACGAGCAGTACTTC	CASRPTGDYEQYF
-	TRBJ1-1	-	TRBV18	TGTGCCAGCTCACGTCAGGAACGTGAAGCTTTCTTT	CASSRQEREAFF
-	TRBJ1-4	-	TRBV4-2	TGTGCCAGCAGCCAAGATGGCAGGTTTAATGAAAAACTGTTTTTT	CASSQDGRFNEKLFF
-	TRBJ2-7	TRBD1	TRBV5-1	TGCGCCAGCAGCTTCGCAGGGGGCGAGCAGTACTTC	CASSFAGGEQYF
few	TRBJ1-1	-	TRBV5-1	TGCGCCAGCAGCTTGTCACTTAACACTGAAGCTTTCTTT	CASSLSLNTEAFF
-	TRBJ2-7	-	TRBV29-1	TGCAGCGTAGCCGGGGCTAGCGCCCACGAGCAGTACTTC	CSVAGASAHEQYF
-	TRBJ1-5	TRBD1	TRBV2	TGTGCCAGCAGTGAAGCGGGTTGGGAGACAGGGGATCAGCCCCAGCATTTT	CASSEAGWETGDQPQHF
-	TRBJ2-1	TRBD2	TRBV5-4	TGTGCCAGCAGCTCGGGAACTAGCGGGATCAACAATGAGCAGTTCTTC	CASSSGTSGINNEQFF
few	TRBJ2-7	TRBD2	TRBV27	TGTGCCAGCAGTTCCCTGGGCGGGAGCTCCTACGAGCAGTACTTC	CASSSLGGSSYEQYF
-	TRBJ1-6	-	TRBV5-1	TGCGCCAGCAGCCCGCGGGCAGGGGCCGACTATAATTCACCCCTCCACTTT	CASSPRAGADYNSPLHF
once	TRBJ1-2	-	TRBV29-1	TGCAGCGTTGAAGATCGAGCAAACCCTGTTAACTATGGCTACACCTTC	CSVEDRANPVNYGYTF
once	TRBJ2-2	-	TRBV5-1	TGCGCCAGCAGCAAGGACACCGAGGGGGCCGGGGAGCTGTTTTTT	CASSKDTEGAGELFF
-	TRBJ2-6	-	TRBV29-1	TGCAGCGTTAACGAGGATCCTGGGGCCAACGTCCTGACTTTC	CSVNEDPGANVLTF
-	TRBJ2-2	TRBD2	TRBV4-1	TGCGCCAGCAGCCCTGGGACTAGCGCAGGCGGGGAGCTGTTTTTT	CASSPGTSAGGELFF
-	TRBJ2-3	-	TRBV23-1	TGCGCCAGAGCGACGGACAGCCCTTGCACAGATACGCAGTATTTT	CARATDSPCTDTQYF
-	TRBJ2-7	-	TRBV5-6	TGTGCCAGCAGCTTTGGTTACGAGCAGTACTTC	CASSFGYEQYF
-	TRBJ2-7	-	TRBV4-1	TGCGCCAGCAGCCAAGATCAGAGGGGGGGATCCTACGAGCAGTACTTC	CASSQDQRGGSYEQYF
-	TRBJ2-3	-	TRBV5-1	TGCGCCAGCAGCTTGGTAGTCACAGATACGCAGTATTTT	CASSLVVTDTQYF
-	TRBJ1-2	-	TRBV30	TGTGCCTGGATAGGGGTGCGAAAGGACTATGGCTACACCTTC	CAWIGVRKDYGYTF
-	TRBJ2-7	TRBD1	TRBV5-1	TGCGCCAGCAGCTTGCGGGACAGGGGATACGAGCAGTACTTC	CASSLRDRGYEQYF
-	TRBJ1-1	TRBD1	TRBV30	TGTGCCTTCCCCGGGGGACAGGGCAGGTCTGTTTTCTTT	CAFPGGQGRSVFF
few	TRBJ1-1	TRBD1	TRBV4-3	TGCGCCAGCAGCCTCGGCGCAGGGGGCCATGGGAACACTGAAGCTTTCTTT	CASSLGAGGHGNTEAFF
-	TRBJ2-3	TRBD2	TRBV5-4	TGTGCCAGCAGCCCCGGGGGGTCGACCCCCACAGATACGCAGTATTTT	CASSPGGSTPTDTQYF
-	TRBJ1-4	-	TRBV10-3	TGTGCCATCAGTGAGTCGGAGGGGAATAATGAAAAACTGTTTTTT	CAISESEGNNEKLFF
-	TRBJ1-1	TRBD1	TRBV2	TGTGCCAGCATTACGGACAGGGCCAACACTGAAGCTTTCTTT	CASITDRANTEAFF
-	TRBJ1-1	TRBD1	TRBV4-3	TGCGCCAGCAGCTGGGACAGGGGGGGAAAAGCTTTCTTT	CASSWDRGGKAFF
-	TRBJ1-1	-	TRBV6-6	TGTGCCACGGGGGTCCAGCGTCAGATGAACACTGAAGCTTTCTTT	CATGVQRQMNTEAFF
-	TRBJ2-1	TRBD2	TRBV6-1	TGTGCCAGCAGTGAAGGGTCTAGCGGCCCCTACAATGAGCAGTTCTTC	CASSEGSSGPYNEQFF
-	TRBJ1-1	-	TRBV29-1	TGCAGCGTTGAACGCGGGGCGAACACTGAAGCTTTCTTT	CSVERGANTEAFF
-	TRBJ1-3	TRBD1	TRBV5-6	TGTGCCAGCACCCGACAGGGGGCGAACACCATATATTTT	CASTRQGANTIYF
-	TRBJ2-1	-	TRBV30	TGTGCCTGGAGTGCACTGGGACTTACGAAGGGCAATGAGCAGTTCTTC	CAWSALGLTKGNEQFF
-	TRBJ2-2	-	TRBV1	TGCACCAGCAGCCAGGGACTAGCGGGGGGGCGGCCCGGGGAGCTGTTTTTT	CTSSQGLAGGRPGELFF
-	TRBJ2-7	-	TRBV30	TGTGCCTGGAGTTTAGGGGGGGACCTCTCCTACGAGCAGTACTTC	CAWSLGGDLSYEQYF
once	TRBJ1-2	TRBD1	TRBV5-4	TGTGCCAGCAGCCCACCCGGGACAGCCTCTAACTATGGCTACACCTTC	CASSPPGTASNYGYTF
-	TRBJ1-1	TRBD1	TRBV30	TGTGCCTGGGGGACAGGGGAGGGGACTGAAGCTTTCTTT	CAWGTGEGTEAFF
few	TRBJ2-7	TRBD2	TRBV30	TGTGCCTGGACGGGGGGTGCCTACGAGCAGTACTTC	CAWTGGAYEQYF
-	TRBJ2-1	TRBD2	TRBV7-9	TGTGCCAGCAGCCCTAGCGGGACTAGCGTAAGTGAGCAGTTCTTC	CASSPSGTSVSEQFF
-	TRBJ2-2	-	TRBV5-6	TGTGCCAGCAGCTTGGGCCGGGGAGTTAACACCGGGGAGCTGTTTTTT	CASSLGRGVNTGELFF